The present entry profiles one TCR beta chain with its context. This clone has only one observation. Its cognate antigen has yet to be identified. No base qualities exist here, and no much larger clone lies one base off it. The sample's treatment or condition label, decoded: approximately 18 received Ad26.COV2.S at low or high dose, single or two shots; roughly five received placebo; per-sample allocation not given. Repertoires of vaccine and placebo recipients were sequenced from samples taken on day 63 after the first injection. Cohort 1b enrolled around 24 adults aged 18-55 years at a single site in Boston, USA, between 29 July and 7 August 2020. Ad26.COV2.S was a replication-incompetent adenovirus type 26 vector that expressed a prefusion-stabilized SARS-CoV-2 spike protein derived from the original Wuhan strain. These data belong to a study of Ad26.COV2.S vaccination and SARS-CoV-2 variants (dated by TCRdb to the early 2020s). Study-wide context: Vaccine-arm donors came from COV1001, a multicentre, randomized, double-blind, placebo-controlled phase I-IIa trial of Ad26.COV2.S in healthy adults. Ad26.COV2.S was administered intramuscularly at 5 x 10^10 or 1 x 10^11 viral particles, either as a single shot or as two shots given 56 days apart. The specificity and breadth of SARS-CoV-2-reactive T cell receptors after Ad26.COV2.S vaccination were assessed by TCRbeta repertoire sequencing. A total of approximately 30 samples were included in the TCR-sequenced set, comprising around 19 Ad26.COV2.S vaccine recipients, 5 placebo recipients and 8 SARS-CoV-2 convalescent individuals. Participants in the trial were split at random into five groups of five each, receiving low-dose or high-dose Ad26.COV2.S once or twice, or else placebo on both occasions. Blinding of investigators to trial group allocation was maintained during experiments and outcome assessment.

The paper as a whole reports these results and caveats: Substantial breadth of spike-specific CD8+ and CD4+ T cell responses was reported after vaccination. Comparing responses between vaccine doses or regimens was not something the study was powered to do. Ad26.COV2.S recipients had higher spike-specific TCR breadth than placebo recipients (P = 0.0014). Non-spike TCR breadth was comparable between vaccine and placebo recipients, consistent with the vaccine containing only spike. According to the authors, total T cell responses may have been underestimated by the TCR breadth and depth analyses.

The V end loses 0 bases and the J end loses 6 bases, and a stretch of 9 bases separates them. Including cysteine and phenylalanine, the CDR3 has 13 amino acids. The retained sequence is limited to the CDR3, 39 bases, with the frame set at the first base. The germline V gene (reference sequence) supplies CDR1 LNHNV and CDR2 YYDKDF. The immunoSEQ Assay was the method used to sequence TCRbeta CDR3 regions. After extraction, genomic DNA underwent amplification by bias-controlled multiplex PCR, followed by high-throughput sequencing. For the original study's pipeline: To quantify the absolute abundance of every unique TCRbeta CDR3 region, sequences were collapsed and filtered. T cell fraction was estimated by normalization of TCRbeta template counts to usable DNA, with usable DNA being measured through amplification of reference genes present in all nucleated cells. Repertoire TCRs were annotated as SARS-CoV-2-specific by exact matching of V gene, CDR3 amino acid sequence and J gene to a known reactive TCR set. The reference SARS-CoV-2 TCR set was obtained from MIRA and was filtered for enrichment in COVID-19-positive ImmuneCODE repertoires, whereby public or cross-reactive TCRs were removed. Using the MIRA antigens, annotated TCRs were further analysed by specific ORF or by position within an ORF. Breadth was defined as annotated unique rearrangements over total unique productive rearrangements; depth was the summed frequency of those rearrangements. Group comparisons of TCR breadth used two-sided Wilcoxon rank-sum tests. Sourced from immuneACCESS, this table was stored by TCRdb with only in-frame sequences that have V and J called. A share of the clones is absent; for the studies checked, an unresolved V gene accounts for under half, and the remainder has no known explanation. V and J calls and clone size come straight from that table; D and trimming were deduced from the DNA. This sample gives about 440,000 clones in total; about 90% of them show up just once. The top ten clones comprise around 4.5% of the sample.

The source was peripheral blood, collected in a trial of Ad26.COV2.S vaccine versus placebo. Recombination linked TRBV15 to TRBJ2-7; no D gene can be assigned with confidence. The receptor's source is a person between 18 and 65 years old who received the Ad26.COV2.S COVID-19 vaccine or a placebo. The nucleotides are TGTGCCACCAGCAGAGATCGAAGCCTCGAGCAGTACTTC. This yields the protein CATSRDRSLEQYF.